These 19 T cell receptor beta chains were sequenced from one sample in a study of T cell repertoires in cytomegalovirus infection (dated by TCRdb to about 2019). Sequencer: Illumina HiSeq 1500. TCRdb itself trimmed the public reads at Q25 with fastp, ran MiXCR and retained productive beta chains. Here each entry gathers all rows of one CDR3 protein and keeps the most common genes and DNA. The sample contains 310,000 or so distinct CDR3 sequences, under 30% of them found a single time. Jointly, the top ten make up approximately 15% of the sample. Sequenced material: PBMCs. The origin of the receptors is a human donor in good health (CMV status not recorded). Some clones in this sample may be carry-over from other donors' samples.

At least ten counts were recorded for this clonotype. As DNA, the CDR3 is TGTGCCAGCAGCGCGAAAATCTCCGGGACTAGTCCCTACGAGCAGTACTTC. As protein: CASSAKISGTSPYEQYF. V is TRBV7-2 and J is TRBJ2-7; 8 nucleotides agree with TRBD2. Germline V lookup: CDR1 SGHTA, CDR2 FQGNSA. The V and J ends lost 5 bases and 2 bases, in that order; junction bases with no gene match: 14. The CDR3 runs to 17 residues.

This chain joins TRBV11-2 and TRBJ2-1, with 8 bases that match TRBD2. The J segment lost 6 bases and the V segment lost 2 bases, leaving 6 bases of the junction unmatched. The CDR3 spans 15 residues. From germline, CDR1 is SGHAT and CDR2 FQNNGV. The CDR3 protein is CASSLMSGSLNEQFF. CDR3 sequence (DNA): TGTGCCAGCAGCTTAATGAGCGGGAGTCTCAATGAGCAGTTCTTC.

At least ten counts were recorded for this clonotype. The chain is built from TRBV20-1 and TRBJ2-5; D not resolved. V gave up 1 base and J gave up 4 bases, with 7 bases separating them. In germline, CDR1 is DFQATT, CDR2 SNEGSKA (reference sequence). This CDR3 has 12 amino acids. The CDR3 region is CSARVGAETQYF. In DNA form, the CDR3 reads TGCAGTGCTAGAGTAGGAGCAGAGACCCAGTACTTC.

This clonotype turned up a few times. Here the CDR3 DNA reads TGCAGTGCTCCTCCAGGATCTGGGGCCAACGTCCTGACTTTC. The encoded protein is CSAPPGSGANVLTF. This chain connects TRBV20-1 to TRBJ2-6; D is unclear. Germline lookup yields CDR1 DFQATT and CDR2 SNEGSKA (reference sequence). The V end lost 5 bases, the J end lost 1 base, and 9 bases lay between the germline ends. This CDR3 has 14 residues.

This clonotype showed up many times. J is TRBJ1-4 and V is TRBV7-2; D may be TRBD1 (6 bases). Germline values: CDR1 SGHTA, CDR2 FQGNSA. V was shortened by 2 bases and J by 5 bases, with 12 bases between the two germline ends. This CDR3 region has 15 residues. CDR3: CASSLRRGGNEKLFF. The DNA for the CDR3 is TGTGCCAGCAGCTTACGCAGGGGCGGAAATGAAAAACTGTTTTTT. Using reference TRBV7-2 and TRBJ1-4 for the parts outside the CDR3, the full variable domain is GAGVSQSPSNKVTEKGKDVELRCDPISGHTALYWYRQSLGQGLEFLIYFQGNSAPDKSGLPSDRFSAERTGGSVSTLTIQRTQQEDSAVYLCASSLRRGGNEKLFFGSGTQLSVL.

This clonotype was counted between two and nine times. This rearrangement joins TRBV5-1 to TRBJ1-2; 8 nucleotides match TRBD1. Looked up from germline, CDR1 is SGHRS and CDR2 is YFSETQ. The trim removed 2 bases at V and 5 bases at J, leaving 5 bases unmatched. The CDR3 loop spans 14 amino acids. The CDR3 reads CASSFDRGEYGYTF. CDR3 bases: TGCGCCAGCAGCTTCGACAGGGGAGAATATGGCTACACCTTC.

The gene calls are TRBV10-3 and TRBJ2-2; 9 bases fit TRBD1. V was clipped by 3 bases and J by 0 bases; unmatched bases: 8. Germline-derived CDR1 and CDR2 are ENHRY and SYGVKD. This CDR3 has 18 amino acids. CDR3 residues: CAISDPLRTGANTGELFF. As DNA, the CDR3 is TGTGCCATCAGTGACCCTCTCAGGACAGGGGCGAACACCGGGGAGCTGTTTTTT.

This clonotype occurred many times. The chain carries TRBV12-3 or TRBV12-4 and TRBJ2-2; 12 bases are a match to TRBD2. J gave up 1 base and V 5 bases, and 2 bases lay outside the gene matches. The CDR3 is made up of 16 amino acids. The DNA for the CDR3 is TGTGCCAGCAGTGTGACTAGCGGGAGGAACACCGGGGAGCTGTTTTTT. Translation gives CASSVTSGRNTGELFF.

The chain is built from TRBV12-3 or TRBV12-4 and TRBJ2-7; 9 positions agree with TRBD1. Trimming took 5 bases from V and 6 from J; bases not matched to a gene: 8. CDR3 length: 14 amino acids. The CDR3 DNA reads as TGTGCCAGCAGTCCTTCGGACAGGGGCGGCGAGCAGTACTTC. This codes for CASSPSDRGGEQYF.

V and J are TRBV6-1 and TRBJ1-1; D perhaps matches TRBD1 (5 bases). The CDR3 runs 14 residues. V lost 6 bases and J 3 bases, leaving 14 bases between the germline ends. CDR1 is MNHNS, CDR2 SASEGT, per germline. This chain's CDR3 is CASSSRVGDTEAFF. The CDR3 coding sequence is TGTGCCAGCAGCTCCAGGGTGGGGGACACTGAAGCTTTCTTT.

This clonotype was seen at least ten times. The chain employs TRBV7-2 and TRBJ2-2; the D gene is possibly TRBD2 (5 bases). Per the germline V gene, CDR1 is SGHTA and CDR2 is FQGNSA. V lost 8 bases, J lost 0 bases, and 10 bases lay in between. This CDR3 has 14 residues. CDR3 coding DNA: TGTGCCAGCCAGCGGAAGGCGAACACCGGGGAGCTGTTTTTT. It is translated as CASQRKANTGELFF.

The genes are TRBV25-1 and TRBJ2-7; the D gene could be TRBD1 or TRBD2 (5 bases each). This CDR3 has 14 amino acids. Germline V lookup: CDR1 MGHDK, CDR2 SYGVNS. V lost 6 bases, J lost 1 base, and 13 bases lay in between. The CDR3, as DNA: TGTGCCAGCAGCGGGACGATTTTTTCCTACGAGCAGTACTTC. Translation: CASSGTIFSYEQYF.

This clonotype was counted only a few times. V gene TRBV6-1 combines with J gene TRBJ2-5; the match to TRBD1 covers 9 bases. Germline loops: CDR1 MNHNS, CDR2 SASEGT. This CDR3 is 14 amino acids long. The ends lost 7 bases at V and 5 bases at J; junction bases unmatched: 8. CDR3 nucleotide sequence: TGTGCCAGCAACTTGGACAGGGGTCGGGAGACCCAGTACTTC. Its protein is CASNLDRGRETQYF.

This clonotype was counted many times. The CDR3, as DNA: TGTGCCAGCAGCTTACAAGGCTGGTCCAAAAACATTCAGTACTTC. Its protein product is CASSLQGWSKNIQYF. This chain links TRBV11-2 with TRBJ2-4; D remains unclear. V lost 2 bases, J lost 2 bases, and 10 bases lay in between. Germline V gene lookup returns CDR1 SGHAT and CDR2 FQNNGV. This CDR3 has 15 residues.

The chain carries TRBV18 and TRBJ1-2; D uncertain. The V end was cut by 1 base, the J end by 0 bases, with 6 bases between. The CDR3 is made up of 14 amino acids. The germline V gene encodes CDR1 KGHSH and CDR2 LQKENI. The CDR3 DNA is TGTGCCAGCTCACCACAAGCCACTAACTATGGCTACACCTTC. Translation: CASSPQATNYGYTF.

This clonotype was observed many times. The J gene is TRBJ2-1, the V gene TRBV19; the D is unclear. Trimming removed 0 bases from V and 0 bases from J, with 6 bases in between. Per the germline V gene, CDR1 is LNHDA and CDR2 is SQIVND (reference sequence). The CDR3 length is 15 residues. The CDR3: CASSIDRSSYNEQFF. The DNA for the CDR3 is TGTGCCAGTAGTATAGACAGGAGCTCCTACAATGAGCAGTTCTTC.

This clonotype was counted at least ten times. The chain combines TRBV7-2 with TRBJ1-1, with 7 bases identical to TRBD1. The CDR3 covers 16 residues. Germline V gene sequence: CDR1 SGHTA, CDR2 FQGNSA. V was pared by 6 bases and J by 3 bases, with 13 bases of the junction left unmatched. CDR3 amino acids: CASSFFRGDRDTEAFF. The CDR3 nucleotides read TGTGCCAGCAGTTTTTTTCGAGGGGACAGAGACACTGAAGCTTTCTTT.

This clonotype was detected only a few times. V is TRBV12-3 or TRBV12-4 and J is TRBJ1-4; 8 bases align to TRBD1. The length of the CDR3 is 16 residues. Unmatched junction bases numbered 6, after V lost 6 bases and J lost 0 bases. CDR3 residues: CASRRTGLATNEKLFF. The DNA for the CDR3 is TGTGCCAGCAGAAGGACAGGGCTTGCAACTAATGAAAAACTGTTTTTT.

The sample holds a few counts of this clonotype. This sequence joins TRBV11-2 and TRBJ1-5; a possible D gene is TRBD1 (5 bases). The CDR3 runs 15 residues. Germline loops: CDR1 SGHAT, CDR2 FQNNGV. The V end lost 5 bases, the J end lost 0 bases, and 11 bases lay between the germline ends. CDR3 residues: CASSGGGVSNQPQHF. The CDR3 region has the DNA TGTGCCAGCAGCGGGGGGGGGGTTAGCAATCAGCCCCAGCATTTT.